The clone carrying this T cell receptor (beta chain) was found once. Its matching antigen is unknown. The record originates from a study of CD8+ T cells in alopecia areata. As for the study in general: For 6 to 18 months, tofacitinib was taken, and 6 months off drug followed. Study conclusions and caveats: Many expanded lesional clones persisted in scalp and blood during tofacitinib treatment.

After isolation, RNA underwent reverse transcription to generate cDNA as the sequencing template. TCRdb keeps only in-frame clones here, not all; method: immunoSEQ multiplex PCR. The table has 150,000 to 250,000 clones, roughly 60% seen once. CDR1 and CDR2 from the germline V gene are LNHDA and SQIVND (reference sequence). V was shortened by 7 bases and J by 11 bases, with 23 bases between the two germline ends. The CDR3 consists of 14 residues. Treatment in this sample: oral pan-JAK inhibitor, 5-10 mg twice daily. V is TRBV19 and J is TRBJ1-1, with a possible D match to TRBD1 (5 bases). The receptor comes from a human donor with alopecia areata. Source: CD4+ T cells sorted from blood, taken at week 24, from a patient treated with tofacitinib. CDR3 sequence reads: CASISRAISREAFF. The CDR3 region has the DNA TGTGCCAGTATATCCAGGGCAATCTCAAGGGAGGCTTTCTTT.